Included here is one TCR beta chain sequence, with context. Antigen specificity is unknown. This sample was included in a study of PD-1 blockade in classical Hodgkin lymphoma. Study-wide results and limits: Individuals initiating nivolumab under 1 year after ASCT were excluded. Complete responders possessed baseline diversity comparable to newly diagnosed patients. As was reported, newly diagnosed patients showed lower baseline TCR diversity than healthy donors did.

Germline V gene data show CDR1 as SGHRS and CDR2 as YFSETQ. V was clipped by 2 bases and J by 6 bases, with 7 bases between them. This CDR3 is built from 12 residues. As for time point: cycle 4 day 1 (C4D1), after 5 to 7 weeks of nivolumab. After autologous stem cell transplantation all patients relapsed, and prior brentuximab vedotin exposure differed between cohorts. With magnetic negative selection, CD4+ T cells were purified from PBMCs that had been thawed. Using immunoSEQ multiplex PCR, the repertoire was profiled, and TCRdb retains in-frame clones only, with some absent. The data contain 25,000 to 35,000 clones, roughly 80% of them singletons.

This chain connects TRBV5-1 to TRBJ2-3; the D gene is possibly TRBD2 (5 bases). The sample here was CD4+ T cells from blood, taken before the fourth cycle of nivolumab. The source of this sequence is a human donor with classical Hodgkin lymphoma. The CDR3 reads CASSLREDTQYF. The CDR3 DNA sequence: TGCGCCAGCAGCTTAAGGGAGGATACGCAGTATTTT.